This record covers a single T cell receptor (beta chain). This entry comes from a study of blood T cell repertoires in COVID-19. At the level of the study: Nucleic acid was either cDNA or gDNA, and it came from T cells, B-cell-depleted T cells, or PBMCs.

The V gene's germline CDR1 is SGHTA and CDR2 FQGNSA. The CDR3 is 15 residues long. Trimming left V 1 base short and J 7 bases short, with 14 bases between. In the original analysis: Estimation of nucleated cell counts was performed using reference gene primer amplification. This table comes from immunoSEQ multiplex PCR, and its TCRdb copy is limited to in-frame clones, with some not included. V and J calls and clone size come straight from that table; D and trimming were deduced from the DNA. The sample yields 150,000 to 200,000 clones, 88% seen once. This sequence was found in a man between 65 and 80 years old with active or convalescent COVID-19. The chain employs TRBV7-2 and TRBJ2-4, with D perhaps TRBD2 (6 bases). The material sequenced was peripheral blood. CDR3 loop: CASSLVGSGANIQYF. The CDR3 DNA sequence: TGTGCCAGCAGCTTAGTTGGGTCGGGAGCGAACATTCAGTACTTC.